This T cell receptor beta chain was recorded in a study of shared clonotypes between healthy human individuals. Study in general: The study used three CD4 naive, three CD4 memory, two CD8 naive and one CD8 memory plate per donor.

For this clone: Its antigen remains unknown.

This CDR3 spans 13 amino acids. Trimming pared 5 bases from V and 7 bases from J, leaving 12 bases between. In germline, CDR1 is MNHNS, CDR2 SASEGT. Authors' data handling: Owing to the provision of junction-only sequences devoid of quality scores by immunoSEQ, filtering differed. The data were produced by immunoSEQ multiplex PCR, yet TCRdb's version contains in-frame clones alone and is incomplete. Clone size and the V and J calls come from that table; the DNA yielded D and trimming. The sample records over 1.5 million clones, approximately 98% being singletons. General study results and limits: Genetic and exposure-history diversity was limited by the few donors. In the sorted subsets, rarefaction showed sequencing was incomplete despite large depth.

The chain links TRBV6-1 to TRBJ1-5; D remains ambiguous. The source is a man aged 25 to 45 in good health. Material for sequencing was naive CD4+ T cells sorted from blood. Subset: CD45RA+ positively selected. For the CDR3, the DNA is TGTGCCAGCAGTCCATACCGGTTCCAGCCCCAGCATTTT. It codes for CASSPYRFQPQHF.